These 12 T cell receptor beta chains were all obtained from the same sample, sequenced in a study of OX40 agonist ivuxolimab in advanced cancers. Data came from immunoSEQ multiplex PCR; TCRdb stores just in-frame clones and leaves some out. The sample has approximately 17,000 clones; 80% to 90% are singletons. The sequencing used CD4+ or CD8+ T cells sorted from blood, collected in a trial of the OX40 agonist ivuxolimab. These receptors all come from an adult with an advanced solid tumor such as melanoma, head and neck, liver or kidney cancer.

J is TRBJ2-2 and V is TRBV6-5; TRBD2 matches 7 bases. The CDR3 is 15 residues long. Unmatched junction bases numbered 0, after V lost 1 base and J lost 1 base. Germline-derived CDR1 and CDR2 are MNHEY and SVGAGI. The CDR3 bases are TGTGCCAGCAGTTACTGGGGGGGGAACACCGGGGAGCTGTTTTTT. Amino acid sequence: CASSYWGGNTGELFF.

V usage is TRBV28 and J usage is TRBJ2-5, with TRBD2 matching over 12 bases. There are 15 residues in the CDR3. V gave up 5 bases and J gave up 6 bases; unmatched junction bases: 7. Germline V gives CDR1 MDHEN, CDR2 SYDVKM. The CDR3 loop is CASSAPTSGSKTQYF. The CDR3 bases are TGTGCCAGCAGTGCCCCGACTAGCGGGAGTAAGACCCAGTACTTC.

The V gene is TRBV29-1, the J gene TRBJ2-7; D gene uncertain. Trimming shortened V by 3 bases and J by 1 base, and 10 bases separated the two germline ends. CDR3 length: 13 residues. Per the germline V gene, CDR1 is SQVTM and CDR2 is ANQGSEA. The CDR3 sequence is CSVDLTDSYEQYF. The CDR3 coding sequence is TGCAGCGTTGACCTGACTGATTCCTACGAGCAGTACTTC.

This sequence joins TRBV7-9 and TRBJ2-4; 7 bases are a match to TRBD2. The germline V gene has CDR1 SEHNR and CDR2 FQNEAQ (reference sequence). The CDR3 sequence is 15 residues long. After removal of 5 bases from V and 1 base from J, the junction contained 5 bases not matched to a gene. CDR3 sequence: CASSEAGLAKNIQYF. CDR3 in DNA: TGTGCCAGCAGCGAAGCGGGACTGGCCAAAAACATTCAGTACTTC.

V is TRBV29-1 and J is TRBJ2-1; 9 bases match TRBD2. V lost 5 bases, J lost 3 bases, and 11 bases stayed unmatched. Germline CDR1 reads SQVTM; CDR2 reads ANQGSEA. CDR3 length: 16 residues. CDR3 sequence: CSVHFTTSGNYNEQFF. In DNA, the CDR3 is TGCAGCGTTCACTTCACGACTAGCGGAAACTACAATGAGCAGTTCTTC.

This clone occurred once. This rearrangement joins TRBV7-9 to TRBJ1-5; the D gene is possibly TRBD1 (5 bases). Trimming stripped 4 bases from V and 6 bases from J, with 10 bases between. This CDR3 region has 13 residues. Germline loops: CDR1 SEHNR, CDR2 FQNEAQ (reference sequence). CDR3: CASSSGRSQPQHF. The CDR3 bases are TGTGCCAGCAGCTCGGGACGCAGTCAGCCCCAGCATTTT.

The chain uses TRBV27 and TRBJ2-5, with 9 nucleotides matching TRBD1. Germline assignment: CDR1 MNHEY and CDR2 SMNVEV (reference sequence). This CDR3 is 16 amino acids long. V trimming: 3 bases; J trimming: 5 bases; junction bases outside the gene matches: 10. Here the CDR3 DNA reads TGTGCCAGCAGTTTCCGGACAGGGGCCCTCCAGGAGACCCAGTACTTC. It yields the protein CASSFRTGALQETQYF.

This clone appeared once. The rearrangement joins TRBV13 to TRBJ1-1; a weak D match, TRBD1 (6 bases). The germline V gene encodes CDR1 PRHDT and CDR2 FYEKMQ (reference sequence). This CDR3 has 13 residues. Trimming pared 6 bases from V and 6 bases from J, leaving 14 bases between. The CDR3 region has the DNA TGTGCCAGCAGGGAGGGGGAGTCCCCTGAAGCTTTCTTT. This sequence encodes CASREGESPEAFF. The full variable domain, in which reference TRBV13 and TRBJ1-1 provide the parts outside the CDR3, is AAGVIQSPRHLIKEKRETATLKCYPIPRHDTVYWYQQGPGQDPQFLISFYEKMQSDKGSIPDRFSAQQFSDYHSELNMSSLELGDSALYFCASREGESPEAFFGQGTRLTVV.

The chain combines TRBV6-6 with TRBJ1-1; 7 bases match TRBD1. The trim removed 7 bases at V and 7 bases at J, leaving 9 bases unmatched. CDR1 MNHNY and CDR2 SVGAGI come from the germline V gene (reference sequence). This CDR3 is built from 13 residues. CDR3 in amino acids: CASTDRVWVEAFF. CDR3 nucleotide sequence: TGTGCCAGCACCGACAGGGTTTGGGTTGAAGCTTTCTTT.

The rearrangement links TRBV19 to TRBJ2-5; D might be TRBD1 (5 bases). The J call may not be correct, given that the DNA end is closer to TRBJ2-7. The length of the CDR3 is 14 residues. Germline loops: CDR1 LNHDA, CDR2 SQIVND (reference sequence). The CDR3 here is CASSIGGRSYEQYF. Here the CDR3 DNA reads TGTGCCAGTAGTATAGGGGGCAGGTCCTACGAGCAGTACTTC.

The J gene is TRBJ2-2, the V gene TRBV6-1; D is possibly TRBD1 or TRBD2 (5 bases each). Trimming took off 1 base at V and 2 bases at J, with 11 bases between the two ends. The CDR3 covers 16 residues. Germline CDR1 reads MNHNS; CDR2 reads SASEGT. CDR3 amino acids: CASSEEERTNTGELFF. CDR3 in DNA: TGTGCCAGCAGTGAAGAGGAGCGGACAAACACCGGGGAGCTGTTTTTT.

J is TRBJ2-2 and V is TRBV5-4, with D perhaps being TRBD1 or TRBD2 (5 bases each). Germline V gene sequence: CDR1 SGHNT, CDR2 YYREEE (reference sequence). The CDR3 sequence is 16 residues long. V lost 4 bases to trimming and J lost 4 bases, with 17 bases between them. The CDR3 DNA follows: TGTGCCAGCAGCCTAGAACCCCGGGACGGCACCGGGGAGCTGTTTTTT. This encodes CASSLEPRDGTGELFF.